This T cell receptor (beta chain) was profiled in a study of T cell responses to AZD1222 COVID-19 vaccine. Data came from immunoSEQ multiplex PCR; TCRdb stores just in-frame clones and leaves some out. The table lists 120,000 or so clones, approximately 90% of them singletons. CDR1 is MGHDK, CDR2 SYGVNS, per germline. The V end was cut by 1 base, the J end by 7 bases, with 4 bases between. This CDR3 has 11 amino acids. The input for sequencing was peripheral blood, taken on day 0 of AZD1222 vaccination. The rearrangement joins TRBV25-1 to TRBJ1-2; no clear D gene. The clonotype was recovered from an adult in good health. Here the CDR3 DNA reads TGTGCCAGCAGTGAATTGAGTGGCTACACCTTC. This translates into CASSELSGYTF.